The source of this T cell receptor (beta chain) is a study of cytomegalovirus exposure and HLA in healthy donors. Sequenced by immunoSEQ multiplex PCR; TCRdb stores in-frame clones only, minus some. The sample shows roughly 200,000 clones, about nine tenths of them seen only once. V was shortened by 0 bases and J by 0 bases, with 9 bases between the two germline ends. Germline V gene data show CDR1 as MGHRA and CDR2 as YSYEKL. The CDR3 sequence is 15 residues long. The source of this sequence is a man younger than 45 in good health and CMV-seropositive. This chain uses TRBV4-1 with TRBJ2-7; D is undetermined. Sequences were obtained from PBMCs. CDR3 DNA sequence: TGCGCCAGCAGCCAAGAAAAGGGATTCTCCTACGAGCAGTACTTC. This gives the protein CASSQEKGFSYEQYF.